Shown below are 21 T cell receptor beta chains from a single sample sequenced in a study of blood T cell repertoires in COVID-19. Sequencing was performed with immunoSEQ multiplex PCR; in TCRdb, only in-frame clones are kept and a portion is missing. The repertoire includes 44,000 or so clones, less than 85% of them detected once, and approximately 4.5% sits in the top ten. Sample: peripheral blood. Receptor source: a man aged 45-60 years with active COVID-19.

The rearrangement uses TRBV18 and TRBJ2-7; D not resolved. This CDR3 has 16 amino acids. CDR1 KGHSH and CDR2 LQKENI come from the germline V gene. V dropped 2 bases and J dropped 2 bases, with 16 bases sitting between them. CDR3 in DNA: TGTGCCAGCTCACCAGGGTCAGGTAGAGTCACCTACGAGCAGTACTTC. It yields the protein CASSPGSGRVTYEQYF.

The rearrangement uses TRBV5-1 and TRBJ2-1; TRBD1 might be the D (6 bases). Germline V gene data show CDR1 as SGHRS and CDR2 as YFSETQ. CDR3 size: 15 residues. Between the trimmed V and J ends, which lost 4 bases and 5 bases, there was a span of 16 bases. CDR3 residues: CASSIQGSGNNEQFF. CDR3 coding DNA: TGCGCCAGCAGCATACAGGGCTCCGGAAACAATGAGCAGTTCTTC.

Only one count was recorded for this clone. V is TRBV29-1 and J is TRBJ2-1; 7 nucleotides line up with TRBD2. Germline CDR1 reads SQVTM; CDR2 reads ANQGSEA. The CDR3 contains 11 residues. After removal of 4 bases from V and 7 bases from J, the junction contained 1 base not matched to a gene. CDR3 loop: CSVAGRNEQFF. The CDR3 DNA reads TGCAGCGTTGCCGGGAGGAATGAGCAGTTCTTC.

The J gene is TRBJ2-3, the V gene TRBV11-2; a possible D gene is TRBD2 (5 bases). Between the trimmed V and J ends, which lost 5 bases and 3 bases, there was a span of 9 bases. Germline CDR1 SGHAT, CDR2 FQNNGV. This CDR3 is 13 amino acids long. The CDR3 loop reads CASSPGWTDTQYF. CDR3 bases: TGTGCCAGCAGCCCGGGATGGACAGATACGCAGTATTTT.

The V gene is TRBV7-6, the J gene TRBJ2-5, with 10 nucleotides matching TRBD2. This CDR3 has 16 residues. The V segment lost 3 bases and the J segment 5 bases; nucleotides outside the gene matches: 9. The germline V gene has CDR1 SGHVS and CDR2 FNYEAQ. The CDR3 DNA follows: TGTGCCAGCAGCTTGGCTAGCGGGGGCTCTGGGGAGACCCAGTACTTC. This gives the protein CASSLASGGSGETQYF.

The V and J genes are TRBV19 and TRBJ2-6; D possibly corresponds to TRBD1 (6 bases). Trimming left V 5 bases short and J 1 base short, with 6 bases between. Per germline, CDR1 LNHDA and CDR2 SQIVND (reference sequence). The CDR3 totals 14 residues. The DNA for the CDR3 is TGTGCCAGTAGTCAGGGGTCTGGGGCCAACGTCCTGACTTTC. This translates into CASSQGSGANVLTF.

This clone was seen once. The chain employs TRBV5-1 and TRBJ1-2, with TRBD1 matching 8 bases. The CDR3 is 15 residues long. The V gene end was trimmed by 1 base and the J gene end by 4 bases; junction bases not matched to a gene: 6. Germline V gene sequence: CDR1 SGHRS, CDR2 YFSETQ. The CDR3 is CASSLRQGIGYGYTF. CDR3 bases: TGCGCCAGCAGCTTGAGACAGGGGATCGGCTATGGCTACACCTTC. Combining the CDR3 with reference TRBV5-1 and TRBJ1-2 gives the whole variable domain KAGVTQTPRYLIKTRGQQVTLSCSPISGHRSVSWYQQTPGQGLQFLFEYFSETQRNKGNFPGRFSGRQFSNSRSEMNVSTLELGDSALYLCASSLRQGIGYGYTFGSGTRLTVV.

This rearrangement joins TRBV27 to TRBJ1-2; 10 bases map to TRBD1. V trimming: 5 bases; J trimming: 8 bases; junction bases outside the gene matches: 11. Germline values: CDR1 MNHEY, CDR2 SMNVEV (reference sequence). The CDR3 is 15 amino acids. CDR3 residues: CASSPPGQGWGGYTF. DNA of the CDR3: TGTGCCAGCAGTCCTCCGGGACAGGGGTGGGGCGGCTACACCTTC.

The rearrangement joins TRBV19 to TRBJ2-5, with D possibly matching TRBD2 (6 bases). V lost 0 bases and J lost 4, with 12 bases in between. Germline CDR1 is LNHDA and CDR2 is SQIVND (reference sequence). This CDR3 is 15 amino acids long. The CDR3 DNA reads TGTGCCAGTAGTATAGATCGGGGGTACGGAGAGACCCAGTACTTC. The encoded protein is CASSIDRGYGETQYF.

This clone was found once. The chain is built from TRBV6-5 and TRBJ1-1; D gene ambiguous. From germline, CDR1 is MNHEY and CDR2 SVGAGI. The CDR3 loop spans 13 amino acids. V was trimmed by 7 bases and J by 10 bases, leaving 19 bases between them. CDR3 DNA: TGTGCCAGCAACGAAAACGGTGCCGTTAGAGCTTTCTTT. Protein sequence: CASNENGAVRAFF.

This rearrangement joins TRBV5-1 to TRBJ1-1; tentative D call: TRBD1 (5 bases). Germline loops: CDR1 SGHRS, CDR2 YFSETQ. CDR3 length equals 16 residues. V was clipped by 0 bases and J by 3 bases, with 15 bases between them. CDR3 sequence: CASSLAARGGYTEAFF. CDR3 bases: TGCGCCAGCAGCTTGGCCGCACGGGGGGGATACACTGAAGCTTTCTTT.

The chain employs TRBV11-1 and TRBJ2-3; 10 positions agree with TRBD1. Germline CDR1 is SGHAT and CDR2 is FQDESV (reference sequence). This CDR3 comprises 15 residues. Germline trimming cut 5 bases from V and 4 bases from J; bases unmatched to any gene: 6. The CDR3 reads CASSPGQGGADTQYF. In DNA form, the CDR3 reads TGTGCCAGCAGCCCTGGACAGGGGGGTGCAGATACGCAGTATTTT.

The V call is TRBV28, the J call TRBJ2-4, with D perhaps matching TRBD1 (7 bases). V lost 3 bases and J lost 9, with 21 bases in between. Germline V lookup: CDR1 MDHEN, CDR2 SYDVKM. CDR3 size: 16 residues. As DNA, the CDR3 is TGTGCCAGCAGTTTGTCGGTGACAGGGACTCAGGGCATTCAGTACTTC. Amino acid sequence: CASSLSVTGTQGIQYF.

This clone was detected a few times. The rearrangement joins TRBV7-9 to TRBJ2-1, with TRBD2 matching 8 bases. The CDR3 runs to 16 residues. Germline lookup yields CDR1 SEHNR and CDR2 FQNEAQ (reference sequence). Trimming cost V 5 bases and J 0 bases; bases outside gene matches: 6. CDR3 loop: CASSPSGGISYNEQFF. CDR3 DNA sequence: TGTGCCAGCAGCCCAAGCGGGGGAATCTCCTACAATGAGCAGTTCTTC. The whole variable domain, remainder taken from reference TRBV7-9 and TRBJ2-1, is DTGVSQNPRHKITKRGQNVTFRCDPISEHNRLYWYRQTLGQGPEFLTYFQNEAQLEKSRLLSDRFSAERPKGSFSTLEIQRTEQGDSAMYLCASSPSGGISYNEQFFGPGTRLTVL.

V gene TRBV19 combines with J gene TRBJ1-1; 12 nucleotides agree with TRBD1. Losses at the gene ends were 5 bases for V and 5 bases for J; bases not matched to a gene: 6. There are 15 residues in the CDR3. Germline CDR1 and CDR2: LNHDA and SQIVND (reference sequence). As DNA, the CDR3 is TGTGCCAGTAGTCTAGGGACAGGGGGCTGGACTGAAGCTTTCTTT. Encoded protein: CASSLGTGGWTEAFF.

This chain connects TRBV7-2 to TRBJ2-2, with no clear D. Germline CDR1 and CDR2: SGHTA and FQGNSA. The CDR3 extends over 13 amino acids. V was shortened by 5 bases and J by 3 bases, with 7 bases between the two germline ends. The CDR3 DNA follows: TGTGCCAGCAGCCAATACTACACCGGGGAGCTGTTTTTT. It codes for CASSQYYTGELFF.

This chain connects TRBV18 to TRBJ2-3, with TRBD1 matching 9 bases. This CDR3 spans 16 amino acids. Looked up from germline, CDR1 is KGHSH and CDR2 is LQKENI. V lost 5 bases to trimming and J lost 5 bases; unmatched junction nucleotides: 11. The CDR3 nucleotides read TGTGCCAGCTCAACTACCAACAGGGGGCTTGGAGATACGCAGTATTTT. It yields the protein CASSTTNRGLGDTQYF.

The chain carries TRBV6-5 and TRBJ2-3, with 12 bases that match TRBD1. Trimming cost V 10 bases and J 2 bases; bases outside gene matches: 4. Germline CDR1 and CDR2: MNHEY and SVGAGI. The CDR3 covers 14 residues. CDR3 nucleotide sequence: TGTGCCACCGGGACAGGGGGCATCACAGATACGCAGTATTTT. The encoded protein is CATGTGGITDTQYF.

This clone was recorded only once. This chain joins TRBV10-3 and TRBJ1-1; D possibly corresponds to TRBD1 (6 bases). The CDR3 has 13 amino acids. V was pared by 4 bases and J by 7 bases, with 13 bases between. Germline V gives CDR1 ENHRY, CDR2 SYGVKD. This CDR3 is CAISGGGLDEAFF. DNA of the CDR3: TGTGCCATCAGTGGCGGGGGGCTTGATGAAGCTTTCTTT.

This CDR3 reads CASSPYRGNTIYF. DNA for the CDR3: TGTGCCAGCAGCCCATACAGGGGCAACACCATATATTTT. The chain couples TRBV3-1 (or the pseudogene TRBV3-2) to TRBJ1-3; 7 positions match TRBD1. J gave up 7 bases and V 4 bases, and 4 bases lay outside the gene matches. CDR3 size: 13 residues. Per the germline V gene, CDR1 is LGHDT and CDR2 is YNNKEL (reference sequence).

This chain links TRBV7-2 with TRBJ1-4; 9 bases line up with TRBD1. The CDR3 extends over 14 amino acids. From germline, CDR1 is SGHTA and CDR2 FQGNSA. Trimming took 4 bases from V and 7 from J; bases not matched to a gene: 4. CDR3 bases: TGTGCCAGCAGCTACCAGACAGGGGGTGAAAAACTGTTTTTT. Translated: CASSYQTGGEKLFF.